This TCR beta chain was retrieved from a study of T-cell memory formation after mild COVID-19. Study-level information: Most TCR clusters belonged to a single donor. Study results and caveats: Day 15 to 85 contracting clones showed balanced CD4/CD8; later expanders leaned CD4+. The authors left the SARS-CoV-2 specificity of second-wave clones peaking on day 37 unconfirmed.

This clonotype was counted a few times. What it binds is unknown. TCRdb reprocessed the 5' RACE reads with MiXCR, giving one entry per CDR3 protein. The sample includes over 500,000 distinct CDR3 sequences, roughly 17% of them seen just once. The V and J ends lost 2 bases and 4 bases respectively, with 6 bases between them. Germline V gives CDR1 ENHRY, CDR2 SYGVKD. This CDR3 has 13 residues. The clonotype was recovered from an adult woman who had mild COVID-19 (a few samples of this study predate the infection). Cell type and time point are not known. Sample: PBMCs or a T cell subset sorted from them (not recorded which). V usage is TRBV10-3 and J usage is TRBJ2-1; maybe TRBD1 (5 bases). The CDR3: CAISEPGYNEQFF. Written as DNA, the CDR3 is TGTGCCATCAGTGAGCCAGGGTACAATGAGCAGTTCTTC.